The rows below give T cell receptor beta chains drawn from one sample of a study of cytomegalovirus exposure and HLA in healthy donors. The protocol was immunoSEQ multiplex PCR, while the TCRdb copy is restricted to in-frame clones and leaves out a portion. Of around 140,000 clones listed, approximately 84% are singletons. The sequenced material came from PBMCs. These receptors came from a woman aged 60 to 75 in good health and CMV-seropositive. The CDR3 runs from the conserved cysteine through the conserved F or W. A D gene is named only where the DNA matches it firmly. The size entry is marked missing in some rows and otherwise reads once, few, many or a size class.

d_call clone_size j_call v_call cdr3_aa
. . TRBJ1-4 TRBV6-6 CASSYSLGGANEKLFF
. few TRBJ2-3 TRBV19 CASRGDSRGTQYF
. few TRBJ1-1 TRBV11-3 CASSLGGNTEAFF
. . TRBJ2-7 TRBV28 CASSLGTGTSYEQYF
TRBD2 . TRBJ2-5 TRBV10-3 CASAPPGGPRETQYF
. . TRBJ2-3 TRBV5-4 CASSGTLQRATDTQYF
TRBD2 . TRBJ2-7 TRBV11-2 CASSWGLAGVHEQYF
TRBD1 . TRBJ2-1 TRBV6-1 CASRDRDRSYNEQFF
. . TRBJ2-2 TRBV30 CAWSRRSGGELFF
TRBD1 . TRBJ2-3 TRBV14 CASRARGPVDTQYF
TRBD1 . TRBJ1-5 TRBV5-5 CASSLEQGSGNQPQHF
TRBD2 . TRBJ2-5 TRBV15 CATSRDRAGGRETQYF
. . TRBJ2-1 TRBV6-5 CASTTGLHNEQFF
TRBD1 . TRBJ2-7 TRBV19 CASSSMGQGSYEQYF
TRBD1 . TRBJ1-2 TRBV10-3 CAIRRTGATTYGYTF
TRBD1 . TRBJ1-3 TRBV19 CASSIRDRRTGNTIYF
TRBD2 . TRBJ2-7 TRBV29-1 CSVGRGGGDEQYF
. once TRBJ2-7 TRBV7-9 CASSVGGGSYEQYF
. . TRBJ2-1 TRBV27 CASSLGALNEQFF
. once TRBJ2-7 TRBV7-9 CASSTSSYEQYF
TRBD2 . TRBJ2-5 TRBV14 CASSQDLGLAGDHWETQYF
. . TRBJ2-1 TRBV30 CAWSVLLAVSGNEQFF
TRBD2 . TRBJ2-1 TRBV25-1 CASRTSYRDEQFF
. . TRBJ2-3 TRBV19 CASSISRSSTDTQYF
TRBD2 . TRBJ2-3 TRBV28 CASSPIFPGLAAKDTQYF
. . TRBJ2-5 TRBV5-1 CASSLAFETQYF
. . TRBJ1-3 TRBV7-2 CAASALSGNTIYF
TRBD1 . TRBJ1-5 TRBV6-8 CASSYLRQGLGLNQPQHF
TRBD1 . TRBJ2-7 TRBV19 CASSSGTGGYEQYF
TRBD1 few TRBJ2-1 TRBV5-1 CASSVTGNSYNEQFF
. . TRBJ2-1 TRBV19 CASSLVAQGHNEQFF
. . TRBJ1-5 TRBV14 CASSQGPGWNQPQHF
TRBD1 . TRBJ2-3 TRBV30 CAWSVRTGWTDTQYF
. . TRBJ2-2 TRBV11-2 CASSAGPHTGELFF
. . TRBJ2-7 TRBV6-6 CASSPDTASYEQYF
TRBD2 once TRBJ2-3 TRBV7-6 CASSLGLAGGPADTQYF
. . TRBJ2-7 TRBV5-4 CASSLGWAAVEQYF
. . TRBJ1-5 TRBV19 CASSLSGNQPQHF
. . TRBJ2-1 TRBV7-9 CASSLRAEVESFF
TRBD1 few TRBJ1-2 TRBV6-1 CASSDGTGASYGYTF
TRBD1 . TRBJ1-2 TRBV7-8 CASSRQGVPNYGYTF
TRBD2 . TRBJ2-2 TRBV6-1 CASSDQIAGGTDTGELFF
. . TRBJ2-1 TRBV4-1 CASSQGARANEQFF
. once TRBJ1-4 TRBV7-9 CASSLGRVGEKLFF
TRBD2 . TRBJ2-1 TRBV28 CASSSGTSGRDKDNEQFF
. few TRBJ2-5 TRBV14 CASSQDRGSLQTQYF
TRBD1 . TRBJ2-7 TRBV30 CAWGTGQGVNEQYF
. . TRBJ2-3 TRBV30 CASLTDTQYF
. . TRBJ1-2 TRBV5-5 CASSPGHKNYGYTF
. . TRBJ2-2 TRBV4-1 CASSQDRVAGELFF
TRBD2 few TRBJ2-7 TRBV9 CASSVAGLAGGFEQYF
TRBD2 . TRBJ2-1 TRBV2 CASSEAVGLAGGRGEQFF
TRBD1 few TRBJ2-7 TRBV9 CASSGGQVGDEQYF